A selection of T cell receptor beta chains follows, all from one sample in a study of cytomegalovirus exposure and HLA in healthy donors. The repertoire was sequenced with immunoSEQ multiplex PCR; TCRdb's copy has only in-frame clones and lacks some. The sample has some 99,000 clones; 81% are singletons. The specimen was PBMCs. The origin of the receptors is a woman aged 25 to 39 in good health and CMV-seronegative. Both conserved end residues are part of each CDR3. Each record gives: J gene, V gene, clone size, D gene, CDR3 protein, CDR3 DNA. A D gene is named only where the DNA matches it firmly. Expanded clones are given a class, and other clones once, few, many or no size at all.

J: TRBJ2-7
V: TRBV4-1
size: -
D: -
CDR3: CASSQEASATYEQYF
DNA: TGCGCCAGCAGCCAAGAGGCTAGCGCGACCTACGAGCAGTACTTC

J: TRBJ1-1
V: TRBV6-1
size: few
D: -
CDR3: CASEGAGLTEAFF
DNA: TGTGCCAGCGAGGGCGCCGGTCTGACTGAAGCTTTCTTT

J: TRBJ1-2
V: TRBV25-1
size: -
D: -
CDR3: CASSAGNQQQQTF
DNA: TGTGCCAGCAGTGCCGGGAACCAACAACAACAAACCTTC

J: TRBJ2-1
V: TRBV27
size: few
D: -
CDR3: CASSPFRTGGEYNEQFF
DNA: TGTGCCAGCAGTCCCTTTCGGACAGGAGGGGAGTACAATGAGCAGTTCTTC

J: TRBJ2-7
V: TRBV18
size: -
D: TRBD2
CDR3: CASSRLGLAGVPYEQYF
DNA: TGTGCCAGCTCGCGCCTCGGACTAGCGGGAGTACCCTACGAGCAGTACTTC

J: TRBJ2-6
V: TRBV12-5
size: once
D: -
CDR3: CASGTYPVSSGANVLTF
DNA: TGTGCTAGTGGGACATATCCCGTAAGCTCTGGGGCCAACGTCCTGACTTTC

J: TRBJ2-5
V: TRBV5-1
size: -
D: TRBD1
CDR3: CASSPGQQETQYF
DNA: TGCGCCAGCAGCCCGGGACAGCAAGAGACCCAGTACTTC

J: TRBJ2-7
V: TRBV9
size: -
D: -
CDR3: CASSPRTEFSYEQYF
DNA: TGTGCCAGCAGCCCCAGGACAGAGTTCTCCTACGAGCAGTACTTC

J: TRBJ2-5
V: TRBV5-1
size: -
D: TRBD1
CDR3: CASSLNRGQETQYF
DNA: TGCGCCAGCAGCTTAAACAGGGGACAAGAGACCCAGTACTTC

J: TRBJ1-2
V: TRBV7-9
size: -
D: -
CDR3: CASSRDRTFDYTF
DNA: TGTGCCAGCAGTCGAGACAGGACTTTTGACTACACCTTC

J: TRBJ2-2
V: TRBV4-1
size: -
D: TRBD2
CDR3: CASSQVLAGENTGELFF
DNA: TGCGCCAGCAGCCAAGTTCTAGCGGGGGAGAACACCGGGGAGCTGTTTTTT

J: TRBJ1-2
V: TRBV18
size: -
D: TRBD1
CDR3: CASSPYRGGPTF
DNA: TGTGCCAGCTCACCGTACAGGGGGGGTCCCACCTTC

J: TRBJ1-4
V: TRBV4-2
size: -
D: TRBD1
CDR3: CASSQQRQGISEKLFF
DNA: TGTGCCAGCAGCCAACAGAGACAGGGGATCAGTGAAAAACTGTTTTTT

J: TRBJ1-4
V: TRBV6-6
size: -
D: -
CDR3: CASSYSGLNEKLFF
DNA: TGTGCCAGCAGTTACTCTGGTCTAAATGAAAAACTGTTTTTT

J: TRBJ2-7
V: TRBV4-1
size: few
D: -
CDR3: CASSQINLVPYSYEQYF
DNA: TGCGCCAGCAGCCAAATAAATCTTGTCCCCTACTCCTACGAGCAGTACTTC

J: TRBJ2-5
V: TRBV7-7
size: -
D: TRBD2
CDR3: CASSPAGRAGGLETQYF
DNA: TGTGCTAGCAGCCCCGCCGGGCGAGCGGGGGGCCTAGAGACCCAGTACTTC

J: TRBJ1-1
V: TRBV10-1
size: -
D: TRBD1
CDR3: CASGTGGLGTEAFF
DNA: TGCGCCAGCGGGACAGGGGGCCTTGGAACTGAAGCTTTCTTT

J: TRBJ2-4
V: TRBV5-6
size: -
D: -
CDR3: CASSLGVGSNIQYF
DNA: TGTGCCAGCAGCTTGGGCGTAGGGAGTAACATTCAGTACTTC

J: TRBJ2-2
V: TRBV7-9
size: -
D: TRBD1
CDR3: CASRSGQGQLTGELFF
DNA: TGTGCCAGCAGGTCCGGACAGGGCCAGCTAACCGGGGAGCTGTTTTTT

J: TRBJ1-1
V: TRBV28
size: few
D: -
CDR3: CASSPTGSFLAFF
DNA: TGTGCCAGCAGCCCGACCGGGTCATTTTTGGCTTTCTTT

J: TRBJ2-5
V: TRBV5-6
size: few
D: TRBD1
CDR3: CASSYYQGASETQYF
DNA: TGTGCCAGCAGCTACTATCAGGGGGCATCAGAGACCCAGTACTTC

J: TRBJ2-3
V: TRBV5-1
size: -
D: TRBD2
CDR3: CASSFLAGGAGDTQYF
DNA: TGCGCCAGCAGCTTCTTAGCGGGGGGGGCTGGAGATACGCAGTATTTT

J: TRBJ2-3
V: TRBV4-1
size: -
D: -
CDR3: CASSQGLYETDTQYF
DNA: TGCGCCAGCAGCCAAGGTCTCTATGAGACAGATACGCAGTATTTT

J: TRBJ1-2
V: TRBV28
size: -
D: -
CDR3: CASSLQRDTASTF
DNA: TGTGCCAGCAGTTTACAAAGGGACACAGCTAGTACCTTC

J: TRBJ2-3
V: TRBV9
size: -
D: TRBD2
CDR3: CASSVGPGGTDTQYF
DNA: TGTGCCAGCAGCGTAGGTCCGGGAGGGACAGATACGCAGTATTTT

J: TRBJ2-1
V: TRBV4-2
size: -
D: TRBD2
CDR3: CASSRAGLVVHEQFF
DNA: TGTGCCAGCAGCCGTGCGGGACTAGTGGTCCATGAGCAGTTCTTC

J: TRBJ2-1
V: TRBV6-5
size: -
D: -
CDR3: CASSYLSGNEQFF
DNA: TGTGCCAGCAGTTATTTGAGCGGCAATGAGCAGTTCTTC

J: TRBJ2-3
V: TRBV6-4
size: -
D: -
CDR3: CASSDRWSRAQYF
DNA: TGTGCCAGCAGTGATAGGTGGTCTAGAGCGCAGTATTTT

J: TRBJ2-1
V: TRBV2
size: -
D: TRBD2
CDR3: CASSLTSGRSYNEQFF
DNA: TGTGCCAGCAGCTTGACTAGCGGACGCTCCTACAATGAGCAGTTCTTC

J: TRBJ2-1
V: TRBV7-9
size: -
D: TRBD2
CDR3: CASSLDWTSGRNEQFF
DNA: TGTGCCAGCAGCTTAGACTGGACTAGCGGGAGGAATGAGCAGTTCTTC